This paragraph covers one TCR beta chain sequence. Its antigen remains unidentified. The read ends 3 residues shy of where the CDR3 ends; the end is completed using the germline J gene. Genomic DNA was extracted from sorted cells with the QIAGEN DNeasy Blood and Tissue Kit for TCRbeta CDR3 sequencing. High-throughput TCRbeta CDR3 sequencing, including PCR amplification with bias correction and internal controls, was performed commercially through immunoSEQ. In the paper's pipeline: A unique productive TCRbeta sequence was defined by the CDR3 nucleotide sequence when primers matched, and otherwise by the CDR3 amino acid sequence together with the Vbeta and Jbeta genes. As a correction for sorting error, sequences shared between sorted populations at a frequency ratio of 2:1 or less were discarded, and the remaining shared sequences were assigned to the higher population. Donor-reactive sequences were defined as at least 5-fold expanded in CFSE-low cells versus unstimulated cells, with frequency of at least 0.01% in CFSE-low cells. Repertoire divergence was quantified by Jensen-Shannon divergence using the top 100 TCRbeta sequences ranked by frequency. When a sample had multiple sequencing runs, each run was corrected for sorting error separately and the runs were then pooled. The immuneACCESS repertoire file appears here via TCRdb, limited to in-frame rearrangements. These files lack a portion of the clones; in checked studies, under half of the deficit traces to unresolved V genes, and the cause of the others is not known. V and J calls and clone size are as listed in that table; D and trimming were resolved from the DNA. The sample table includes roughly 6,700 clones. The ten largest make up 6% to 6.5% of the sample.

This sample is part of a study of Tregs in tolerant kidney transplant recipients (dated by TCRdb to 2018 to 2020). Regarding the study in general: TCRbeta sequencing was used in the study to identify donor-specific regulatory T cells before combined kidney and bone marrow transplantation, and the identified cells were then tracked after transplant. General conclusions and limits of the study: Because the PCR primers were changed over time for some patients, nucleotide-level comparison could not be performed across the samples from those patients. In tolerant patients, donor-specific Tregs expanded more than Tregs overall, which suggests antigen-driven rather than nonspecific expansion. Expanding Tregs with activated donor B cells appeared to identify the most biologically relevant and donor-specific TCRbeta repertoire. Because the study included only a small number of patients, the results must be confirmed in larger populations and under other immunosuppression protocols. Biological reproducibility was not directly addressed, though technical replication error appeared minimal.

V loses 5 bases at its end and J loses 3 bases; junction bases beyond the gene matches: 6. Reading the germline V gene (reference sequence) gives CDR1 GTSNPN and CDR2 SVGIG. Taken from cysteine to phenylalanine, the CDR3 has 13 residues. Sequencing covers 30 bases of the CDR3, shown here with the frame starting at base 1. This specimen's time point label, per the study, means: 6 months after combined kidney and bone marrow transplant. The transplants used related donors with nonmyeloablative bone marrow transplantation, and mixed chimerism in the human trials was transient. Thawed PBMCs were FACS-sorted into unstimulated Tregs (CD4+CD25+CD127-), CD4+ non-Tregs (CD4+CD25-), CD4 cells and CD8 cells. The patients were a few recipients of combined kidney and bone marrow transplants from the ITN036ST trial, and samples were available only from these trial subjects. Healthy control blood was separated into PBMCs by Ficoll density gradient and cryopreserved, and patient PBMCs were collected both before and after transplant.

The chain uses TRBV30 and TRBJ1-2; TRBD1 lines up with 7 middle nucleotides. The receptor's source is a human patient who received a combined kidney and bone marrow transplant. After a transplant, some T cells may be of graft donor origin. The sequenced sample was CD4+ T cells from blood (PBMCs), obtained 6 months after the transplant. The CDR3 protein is CAWALQGHYGYTF. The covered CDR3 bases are TGTGCCTGGGCCCTACAGGGGCACTATGGC. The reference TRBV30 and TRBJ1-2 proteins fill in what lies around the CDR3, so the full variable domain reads SQTIHQWPATLVQPVGSPLSLECTVEGTSNPNLYWYRQAAGRGLQLLFYSVGIGQISSEVPQNLSASRPQDRQFILSSKKLLLSDSGFYLCAWALQGHYGYTFGSGTRLTVV.